What follows are 11 T cell receptor beta chains derived from one specimen sequenced in a study of T cell responses to AZD1222 COVID-19 vaccine. Measured with immunoSEQ multiplex PCR; TCRdb has only the in-frame clones, and not every one. This table has about 86,000 clones, over 85% appearing once. Here the sequenced sample was peripheral blood, taken 28 days after the second AZD1222 dose. The receptors shown here come from an adult who received the AZD1222 COVID-19 vaccine.

The J gene is TRBJ2-7, the V gene TRBV14; D not resolved. The CDR3 has 12 amino acids. Germline V gene data show CDR1 as SGHDN and CDR2 as FVKESK. The V end was cut by 0 bases, the J end by 4 bases, with 4 bases between. CDR3 in amino acids: CASSQDRYEQYF. CDR3 nucleotides: TGTGCCAGCAGCCAAGATAGGTACGAGCAGTACTTC.

The CDR3 DNA reads TGTGCCAGCAGCTACCAGACAGGGTTTAATTCACCCCTCCACTTT. Amino acid sequence: CASSYQTGFNSPLHF. The chain is built from TRBV7-2 and TRBJ1-6; the match to TRBD1 covers 7 bases. CDR3 size: 15 residues. V dropped 4 bases and J dropped 6; count of bases not matched to a gene: 6. In germline, CDR1 is SGHTA, CDR2 FQGNSA. The whole variable domain, remainder taken from reference TRBV7-2 and TRBJ1-6, is GAGVSQSPSNKVTEKGKDVELRCDPISGHTALYWYRQSLGQGLEFLIYFQGNSAPDKSGLPSDRFSAERTGGSVSTLTIQRTQQEDSAVYLCASSYQTGFNSPLHFGNGTRLTVT.

On this clone itself: Additional DNA sequences in this sample encode the identical CDR3. CDR3 sequence reads: CASSYSQHYGYTF. In nucleotides, the CDR3 is TGTGCCAGCAGTTACTCCCAGCACTATGGCTACACCTTC. This rearrangement joins TRBV6-2 or TRBV6-3 to TRBJ1-2; D remains unclear. CDR3 length: 13 amino acids. Germline V gene sequence: CDR1 MNHEY, CDR2 SVGEGT. Deletions cut 0 bases from V and 3 bases from J, with 5 bases between.

The CDR3 region is CASSEIPAGVAKNIQYF. As DNA, the CDR3 is TGTGCCAGCAGCGAAATCCCCGCGGGGGTAGCCAAAAACATTCAGTACTTC. The genes are TRBV2 and TRBJ2-4, with 7 positions matching TRBD2. This CDR3 is 17 amino acids long. From germline, CDR1 is SNHLY and CDR2 FYNNEI. J lost 0 bases, V lost 6 bases, and 11 bases had no gene match.

This rearrangement joins TRBV24-1 to TRBJ2-7; D is unclear. CDR3 length: 10 amino acids. Deletions cut 6 bases from V and 3 bases from J, with 2 bases between. Germline CDR1 KGHDR, CDR2 SFDVKD. CDR3 sequence reads: CATSIYEQYF. The CDR3 bases are TGTGCCACCAGTATCTACGAGCAGTACTTC.

V gene TRBV29-1 combines with J gene TRBJ2-4; D remains ambiguous. The CDR3 has 14 amino acids. Deletions cut 3 bases from V and 0 bases from J, with 9 bases between. The V gene's germline CDR1 is SQVTM and CDR2 ANQGSEA. CDR3 nucleotide sequence: TGCAGCGTTGACGTGTGGGAAGCCAAAAACATTCAGTACTTC. It specifies CSVDVWEAKNIQYF.

The V gene is TRBV11-3, the J gene TRBJ2-1; TRBD2 is a possible D gene (6 bases). The length of the CDR3 is 17 residues. V lost 1 base to trimming and J lost 4 bases, with 17 bases between them. CDR1 is SGHNT and CDR2 is YENEEA in the germline V gene. CDR3 sequence: CASSLAGTGYPYNEQFF. The DNA of the CDR3 is TGTGCCAGCAGCTTAGCGGGGACTGGGTATCCATACAATGAGCAGTTCTTC.

This clone was recorded a few times. The rearrangement links TRBV9 to TRBJ1-2; the D is unclear. CDR1 is SGDLS and CDR2 is YYNGEE in the germline V gene. V shed 0 bases and J shed 3 bases, with 6 bases lying between them. There are 13 residues in the CDR3. Here the CDR3 reads CASSVGGYYGYTF. CDR3 nucleotide sequence: TGTGCCAGCAGCGTAGGTGGTTACTATGGCTACACCTTC. The full variable domain, with the rest looked up from reference TRBV9 and TRBJ1-2, is DSGVTQTPKHLITATGQRVTLRCSPRSGDLSVYWYQQSLDQGLQFLIQYYNGEERAKGNILERFSAQQFPDLHSELNLSSLELGDSALYFCASSVGGYYGYTFGSGTRLTVV.

The genes are TRBV7-9 and TRBJ1-4; D unclear. CDR1 is SEHNR and CDR2 is FQNEAQ in the germline V gene (reference sequence). The CDR3 is made up of 15 amino acids. Trimming pared 2 bases from V and 6 bases from J, leaving 13 bases between. CDR3 nucleotides: TGTGCCAGCAGCTTATTGAGGGTAGGCGATGAAAAACTGTTTTTT. This encodes CASSLLRVGDEKLFF. Looking up the rest from reference TRBV7-9 and TRBJ1-4 gives the full variable domain: DTGVSQNPRHKITKRGQNVTFRCDPISEHNRLYWYRQTLGQGPEFLTYFQNEAQLEKSRLLSDRFSAERPKGSFSTLEIQRTEQGDSAMYLCASSLLRVGDEKLFFGSGTQLSVL.

V gene TRBV30 combines with J gene TRBJ2-1; D is uncertain. There are 13 residues in the CDR3. The V end lost 1 base, the J end lost 0 bases, and 4 bases lay between the germline ends. From germline, CDR1 is GTSNPN and CDR2 SVGIG (reference sequence). The CDR3 bases are TGTGCCTGGAGTGAGGGCTCCTACAATGAGCAGTTCTTC. Its translation is CAWSEGSYNEQFF.

The J gene is TRBJ2-7, the V gene TRBV15; D not resolved. This CDR3 is built from 12 residues. Trimming removed 0 bases from V and 7 bases from J, with 7 bases in between. The germline V gene has CDR1 LNHNV and CDR2 YYDKDF (reference sequence). The CDR3 nucleotides read TGTGCCACCAGCAGAGATCGTTTTGAGCAGTACGTC. This codes for CATSRDRFEQYV.